A single sample gave rise to the 27 T cell receptor beta chains below, sequenced in a study of T cells in Graves' hyperthyroidism and ophthalmopathy. Authors of the study amplified TCR beta CDR3 regions from RNA transcripts. RT-PCR in the first round (using the HTBI primer set) targeted the TCR CDR3. MiXCR was run by TCRdb on the multiplex PCR reads, yielding one entry per CDR3 protein. The sample has some 300,000 distinct CDR3 sequences, around a fifth seen once. Sequenced material: blood. The receptors were gathered from a man between 45 and 60 years old with Graves' ophthalmopathy.

This clonotype was seen many times. This rearrangement joins TRBV27 to TRBJ1-5; tentatively, D is TRBD1 (5 bases). CDR1 is MNHEY, CDR2 SMNVEV, per germline (reference sequence). V gave up 0 bases and J gave up 4 bases, with 10 bases separating them. The CDR3 is 15 amino acids. The CDR3 DNA follows: TGTGCCAGCAGTTTATCTTGGGGGGGGAATCAGCCCCAGCATTTT. Translation: CASSLSWGGNQPQHF.

This clonotype was counted many times. The chain joins TRBV7-8 to TRBJ1-1, with TRBD1 identical over 10 bases. The CDR3 covers 13 residues. J was trimmed by 1 base and V by 8 bases; bases with no gene match: 1. Germline V gene data show CDR1 as SGHVS and CDR2 as FQNEAQ. CDR3 coding DNA: TGTGCCAGCTGGGACAGGGGGAACACTGAAGCTTTCTTT. Translating gives CASWDRGNTEAFF.

In this sample, this clonotype turned up a few times. CDR3 protein: CASSPLMARTGGTEAFF. In DNA form, the CDR3 reads TGTGCCAGTAGTCCCCTGATGGCTAGGACAGGGGGCACTGAAGCTTTCTTT. The genes are TRBV19 and TRBJ1-1; TRBD1 matches at 10 bases. CDR1 is LNHDA, CDR2 SQIVND, per germline (reference sequence). This CDR3 comprises 17 residues. V lost 5 bases, J lost 4 bases, and 13 bases stayed unmatched.

This clonotype was found many times. This sequence joins TRBV11-2 and TRBJ2-1; TRBD2 aligns across 11 bases. Per germline, CDR1 SGHAT and CDR2 FQNNGV. The CDR3 consists of 16 residues. V lost 5 bases, J lost 4 bases, and 7 bases stayed unmatched. The DNA for the CDR3 is TGTGCCAGCAGCCCCGCTCTAGCGGGAGGATACAATGAGCAGTTCTTC. This sequence encodes CASSPALAGGYNEQFF.

V usage is TRBV9 and J usage is TRBJ2-1, with 11 bases identical to TRBD2. Germline V gene sequence: CDR1 SGDLS, CDR2 YYNGEE. The CDR3 is made up of 15 amino acids. Unmatched junction bases numbered 8, after V lost 0 bases and J lost 12 bases. The CDR3, as DNA: TGTGCCAGCAGCGTAGGACTAGCGGGACCTATATGGCAGTTCTTC. Protein sequence: CASSVGLAGPIWQFF.

V and J are TRBV12-3 or TRBV12-4 and TRBJ2-7, with 7 bases lining up with TRBD1. The CDR3 runs 15 residues. J was trimmed by 2 bases and V by 5 bases; bases with no gene match: 9. Written as DNA, the CDR3 is TGTGCCAGCAGTCCGCCCAGACAGGGAACCTACGAGCAGTACTTC. It codes for CASSPPRQGTYEQYF.

There are a few counts of this clonotype. This chain joins TRBV5-1 and TRBJ2-4; 10 bases line up with TRBD2. Trimming cost V 0 bases and J 5 bases; bases outside gene matches: 11. The CDR3 consists of 18 residues. Germline CDR1 is SGHRS and CDR2 is YFSETQ. Here the CDR3 reads CASSLEVEREGSENIQYF. CDR3 DNA: TGCGCCAGCAGCTTGGAGGTGGAGCGGGAGGGTTCAGAAAACATTCAGTACTTC.

In its sample, this clonotype was seen many times. This sequence joins TRBV7-8 and TRBJ1-4, with D tentatively TRBD1 (6 bases). The V and J ends lost 6 bases and 0 bases respectively, with 11 bases between them. The germline gives CDR1 SGHVS, CDR2 FQNEAQ. The CDR3 covers 15 residues. CDR3 sequence (DNA): TGTGCCAGCAGTAGGACAGCAGCAACTAATGAAAAACTGTTTTTT. As protein: CASSRTAATNEKLFF.

This clonotype was counted many times. V gene TRBV11-1 combines with J gene TRBJ1-1; D possibly corresponds to TRBD1 (5 bases). Germline CDR1 and CDR2: SGHAT and FQDESV (reference sequence). V was clipped by 6 bases and J by 8 bases, with 16 bases between them. CDR3 length equals 13 residues. CDR3 sequence reads: CASSYGYGGEAFF. Written as DNA, the CDR3 is TGTGCCAGCAGTTACGGGTATGGGGGAGAAGCTTTCTTT.

V is TRBV9 and J is TRBJ2-6, with D unresolved. Germline CDR1 reads SGDLS; CDR2 reads YYNGEE. The CDR3 extends over 16 amino acids. The V end was cut by 0 bases, the J end by 2 bases, with 9 bases between. DNA for the CDR3: TGTGCCAGCAGCGTAGGGAAGACAACTGGGGCCAACGTCCTGACTTTC. Residues: CASSVGKTTGANVLTF.

A few counts support this clonotype. V and J are TRBV25-1 and TRBJ2-1; a weak D match, TRBD1 (5 bases). The CDR3 has 13 residues. Trimming removed 6 bases at V and 6 bases at J, with 12 bases between. Germline assignment: CDR1 MGHDK and CDR2 SYGVNS. CDR3 amino acids: CASSQDRGNEQFF. CDR3 coding DNA: TGTGCCAGCAGCCAGGATAGGGGCAATGAGCAGTTCTTC.

This clonotype has a count of ten or more. The junction departs from the called germline gene at one end, perhaps through a read error. The V and J genes are TRBV28 and TRBJ2-7, with D unclear. The CDR3 spans 13 residues. Germline CDR1 MDHEN, CDR2 SYDVKM. CDR3 sequence: CASSQDIGYGQYF. The CDR3 region has the DNA TGTGCCAGCAGTCAAGACATCGGCTACGGGCAGTACTTC. Combining the CDR3 with reference TRBV28 and TRBJ2-7 gives the whole variable domain DVKVTQSSRYLVKRTGEKVFLECVQDMDHENMFWYRQDPGLGLRLIYFSYDVKMKEKGDIPEGYSVSREKKERFSLILESASTNQTSMYLCASSQDIGYGQYFGPGTRLTVT.

The chain recombines TRBV10-3 with TRBJ2-7; no definite D call. V was pared by 2 bases and J by 0 bases, with 11 bases between. This CDR3 has 15 amino acids. Germline loops: CDR1 ENHRY, CDR2 SYGVKD. The CDR3 reads CAISEVTMSSYEQYF. For the CDR3, the DNA is TGTGCCATCAGTGAGGTGACAATGAGCTCCTACGAGCAGTACTTC.

V gene TRBV13 combines with J gene TRBJ2-7, with 9 bases that match TRBD2. The J segment lost 5 bases and the V segment lost 0 bases, leaving 5 bases of the junction unmatched. The CDR3 length is 15 residues. Germline V gene data show CDR1 as PRHDT and CDR2 as FYEKMQ (reference sequence). The CDR3 here is CASSLGPAGGDEQYF. The CDR3 nucleotides are TGTGCCAGCAGCTTAGGTCCCGCGGGAGGGGACGAGCAGTACTTC.

This chain uses TRBV7-3 with TRBJ2-5; 8 positions agree with TRBD1. This CDR3 spans 14 amino acids. V trimming: 5 bases; J trimming: 5 bases; junction bases outside the gene matches: 7. Germline CDR1 SGHTA, CDR2 FQGTGA. CDR3 bases: TGTGCCAGCAGCCCGACAGGGGCGGAGGAGACCCAGTACTTC. It translates to CASSPTGAEETQYF.

This clonotype was recorded at least ten times. The chain recombines TRBV7-2 with TRBJ2-4, with TRBD2 matching over 11 bases. This CDR3 comprises 17 residues. V gave up 5 bases and J gave up 0 bases; unmatched junction bases: 6. Germline V gene lookup returns CDR1 SGHTA and CDR2 FQGNSA. CDR3 sequence (DNA): TGTGCCAGCAGCCCCCGACTAGCGGGGTTAGCCAAAAACATTCAGTACTTC. Translation: CASSPRLAGLAKNIQYF.

This clonotype appeared a few times. This rearrangement joins TRBV7-2 to TRBJ1-2, with D hard to call. The V end lost 5 bases, the J end lost 2 bases, and 15 bases lay between the germline ends. Per the germline V gene, CDR1 is SGHTA and CDR2 is FQGNSA. This CDR3 comprises 15 residues. The CDR3 region is CASSPTTVVNYGYTF. In DNA, the CDR3 is TGTGCCAGCAGCCCCACAACCGTAGTAAACTATGGCTACACCTTC.

This clonotype was observed many times. The chain is built from TRBV11-2 and TRBJ2-4; D might be TRBD2 (5 bases). The CDR3 is 16 amino acids. V dropped 4 bases and J dropped 1 base, with 14 bases sitting between them. The germline gives CDR1 SGHAT, CDR2 FQNNGV. The CDR3 bases are TGTGCCAGCAGCTCGAGCGGACCGGCCGCCAAAAACATTCAGTACTTC. Its translation is CASSSSGPAAKNIQYF.

This clonotype was picked up many times. V usage is TRBV9 and J usage is TRBJ2-3; 12 nucleotides match TRBD2. Trimming at V came to 4 bases and at J to 0 bases, leaving 15 bases not matched to a gene. Germline CDR1 SGDLS, CDR2 YYNGEE. The CDR3 runs 20 residues. The CDR3 bases are TGTGCCAGCAGCCATAGACTAGCGGGAGCTCTACCTACTAGCACAGATACGCAGTATTTT. Translation: CASSHRLAGALPTSTDTQYF.

The J gene is TRBJ1-4, the V gene TRBV3-1; TRBD1 matches 8 bases. The germline gives CDR1 LGHDT, CDR2 YNNKEL (reference sequence). This CDR3 spans 15 amino acids. Losses at the gene ends were 4 bases for V and 8 bases for J; bases not matched to a gene: 9. The chain's CDR3 is CASSPLDRAKEKLFF. CDR3 sequence (DNA): TGTGCCAGCAGCCCTTTGGACAGGGCCAAAGAAAAACTGTTTTTT.

This rearrangement joins TRBV9 to TRBJ1-6, with a possible D match to TRBD1 (5 bases). The CDR3 runs 16 residues. CDR1 and CDR2 (germline): SGDLS, YYNGEE. Between the trimmed V and J ends, which lost 4 bases and 4 bases, there was a span of 15 bases. Here the CDR3 reads CASSPEGSGYNSPLHF. The CDR3 DNA is TGTGCCAGCAGCCCCGAGGGGTCCGGATATAATTCACCCCTCCACTTT.

The genes are TRBV4-2 and TRBJ2-1; 7 bases are a match to TRBD2. Losses at the gene ends were 0 bases for V and 7 bases for J; bases not matched to a gene: 15. Germline V lookup: CDR1 LGHNA, CDR2 YNFKEQ. This CDR3 has 18 amino acids. DNA for the CDR3: TGTGCCAGCAGCCAAGAATCCCCCTCTAGCGGTGGGGGGAATGAGCAGTTCTTC. This codes for CASSQESPSSGGGNEQFF.

This clonotype was recorded at least ten times. The chain combines TRBV11-1 with TRBJ2-4, with D maybe TRBD1 (5 bases). The germline V gene encodes CDR1 SGHAT and CDR2 FQDESV (reference sequence). V was pared by 5 bases and J by 5 bases, with 7 bases between. The CDR3 is made up of 12 amino acids. CDR3 sequence (DNA): TGTGCCAGCAGCCCGACAGAAAACATTCAGTACTTC. This translates into CASSPTENIQYF.

Many counts were recorded for this clonotype. The chain carries TRBV5-1 and TRBJ2-1; 13 bases fit TRBD2. Germline CDR1 is SGHRS and CDR2 is YFSETQ. With V trimmed by 1 base and J by 7 bases, 8 bases remained unmatched. This CDR3 is built from 17 residues. CDR3 DNA: TGCGCCAGCAGCTTGCCCTCGGGACTAGCGGGACGTAATGAGCAGTTCTTC. It is translated as CASSLPSGLAGRNEQFF.

This clonotype was found a few times. The CDR3 DNA follows: TGTGCCAGCAGCTATATCAGGGTTACCGGGGAGCTGTTTTTT. It codes for CASSYIRVTGELFF. The chain uses TRBV11-2 and TRBJ2-2; a possible D gene is TRBD1 (5 bases). The ends were cut back, 4 bases at V and 5 bases at J, with 11 bases in the middle. Germline values: CDR1 SGHAT, CDR2 FQNNGV. This CDR3 spans 14 amino acids. Supplemented by reference TRBV11-2 and TRBJ2-2, the full variable domain reads EAGVAQSPRYKIIEKRQSVAFWCNPISGHATLYWYQQILGQGPKLLIQFQNNGVVDDSQLPKDRFSAERLKGVDSTLKIQPAKLEDSAVYLCASSYIRVTGELFFGEGSRLTVL.

This clonotype occurred a few times. The genes are TRBV6-2 or TRBV6-3 and TRBJ2-7; the D gene is possibly TRBD1 (6 bases). CDR3 length: 12 residues. Germline loops: CDR1 MNHEY, CDR2 SVGEGT. Trimming cost V 10 bases and J 4 bases, with 14 bases left between them. CDR3 residues: CATGTNEYEQYF. CDR3 coding DNA: TGTGCCACCGGGACAAATGAGTACGAGCAGTACTTC.

This chain joins TRBV5-1 and TRBJ2-2, with 8 nucleotides matching TRBD2. The V and J ends lost 4 bases and 4 bases, in that order; junction bases with no gene match: 6. This CDR3 has 15 residues. Per the germline V gene, CDR1 is SGHRS and CDR2 is YFSETQ. The CDR3 DNA follows: TGCGCCAGCAGCCCTAACGCGGGGGGCACCGGGGAGCTGTTTTTT. Translation: CASSPNAGGTGELFF.